Here is one T cell receptor (beta chain) with its context. V dropped 2 bases and J dropped 2; count of bases not matched to a gene: 6. CDR3 size: 15 residues. Per germline, CDR1 MNHEY and CDR2 SVGAGI. The data originate from a study of cytomegalovirus exposure and HLA in healthy donors. Researchers ran the PCR with 60 Vbeta and 13 Jbeta primers. Clones were sequenced by immunoSEQ multiplex PCR, and TCRdb holds only the in-frame ones, with some missing. The sample has roughly 65,000 clones, about 82% seen once. This TCR was sampled from a woman aged 25 to 45 in good health and CMV-seronegative. Sequencing was carried out using PBMCs. V and J are TRBV6-5 and TRBJ2-7; 7 bases fit TRBD1. This CDR3 is CASSYGDSQTYEQYF. CDR3 nucleotides: TGTGCCAGCAGTTACGGGGACAGTCAAACCTACGAGCAGTACTTC.